The 28 T cell receptor beta chains listed next were all sequenced from one sample in a study of T cells in Graves' hyperthyroidism and ophthalmopathy. The investigators amplified TCR beta CDR3 regions from RNA transcripts. In the first-round RT-PCR of the TCR CDR3, the HTBI primer set was used. TCRdb re-called the multiplex PCR reads with MiXCR, one entry per CDR3 protein. This sample carries hundreds of thousands of distinct CDR3 sequences, less than 25% of them seen once, and the ten largest clones take roughly 30%. Source material: blood. The receptor source for this set is a man aged 25 to 45 with Graves' ophthalmopathy.

This clonotype was seen more than once but under ten times. V usage is TRBV7-9 and J usage is TRBJ2-5; D uncertain. Germline V gives CDR1 SEHNR, CDR2 FQNEAQ (reference sequence). This CDR3 comprises 15 residues. Trimming removed 2 bases from V and 1 base from J, with 11 bases in between. This CDR3 reads CASSLSAPGQETQYF. The CDR3 DNA sequence: TGTGCCAGCAGCTTATCTGCCCCTGGCCAAGAGACCCAGTACTTC.

The chain couples TRBV7-8 to TRBJ2-3; 10 nucleotides align to TRBD2. Germline CDR1 SGHVS, CDR2 FQNEAQ. The CDR3 contains 19 residues. V lost 4 bases, J lost 0 bases, and 13 bases stayed unmatched. The CDR3 loop reads CASSSLRLTSGASTDTQYF. For the CDR3, the DNA is TGTGCCAGCAGCTCCCTGCGACTTACTAGCGGGGCCAGCACAGATACGCAGTATTTT.

V is TRBV6-1 and J is TRBJ2-5, with D tentatively TRBD1 (5 bases). V was pared by 5 bases and J by 2 bases, with 12 bases between. The germline gives CDR1 MNHNS, CDR2 SASEGT. The CDR3 loop spans 14 amino acids. For the CDR3, the DNA is TGTGCCAGCAGTCTTACAGGAATACAAGAGACCCAGTACTTC. Translated: CASSLTGIQETQYF.

As regards this clonotype: A much bigger clone sits one base away, suggesting this may be a read error. The chain employs TRBV20-1 and TRBJ2-1; possibly TRBD1 or TRBD2 for D (5 bases each). This CDR3 contains 12 residues. Germline-derived CDR1 and CDR2 are DFQATT and SNEGSKA (reference sequence). CDR3 DNA: TGCAGTGCGCCGACAGACTACAATAAGCAGTTCTTC. Its protein is CSAPTDYNKQFF.

For the CDR3, the DNA is TGCAGTGCTCACAACCTCCAGGGGGCTAACACTGAAGCTTTCTTT. It is translated as CSAHNLQGANTEAFF. The chain recombines TRBV20-1 with TRBJ1-1; 8 bases agree with TRBD1. Germline V gene sequence: CDR1 DFQATT, CDR2 SNEGSKA (reference sequence). Trimming at V came to 5 bases and at J to 2 bases, leaving 10 bases not matched to a gene. The CDR3 covers 15 residues.

The chain carries TRBV25-1 and TRBJ2-3; 8 bases map to TRBD1. V lost 6 bases to trimming and J lost 6 bases; unmatched junction nucleotides: 14. Germline V gives CDR1 MGHDK, CDR2 SYGVNS. The CDR3 contains 16 residues. CDR3 loop: CASSPRAAGGEDTQYF. The CDR3 DNA reads as TGTGCCAGCAGCCCCCGCGCCGCAGGGGGCGAGGATACGCAGTATTTT.

DNA for the CDR3: TGTGCCAGCAGCCGACAGGGGGCGGCTGAAGCTTTCTTT. Its protein is CASSRQGAAEAFF. The J gene is TRBJ1-1, the V gene TRBV5-5; TRBD1 aligns across 10 bases. The CDR3 loop spans 13 amino acids. V trimming: 4 bases; J trimming: 6 bases; junction bases outside the gene matches: 3. Per the germline V gene, CDR1 is SGHKS and CDR2 is YYEKEE (reference sequence).

On this clonotype itself: This may stem from a read error, because a much larger clone lies one nucleotide away. V is TRBV12-3 or TRBV12-4 and J is TRBJ2-7; 7 bases are shared with TRBD1. This CDR3 has 15 amino acids. CDR3 coding DNA: TGTGCCAGCAGTTCCGCAGACAGGGCTCCCTACGGGCAGTACTTC. Protein sequence: CASSSADRAPYGQYF.

This chain connects TRBV6-1 to TRBJ2-1; D not resolved. Germline V gene sequence: CDR1 MNHNS, CDR2 SASEGT. V gave up 4 bases and J gave up 0 bases, with 10 bases separating them. The CDR3 extends over 15 amino acids. The CDR3 DNA is TGTGCCAGCAGTGTTCCTAGGAGCTCCTACAATGAGCAGTTCTTC. Translated, it gives CASSVPRSSYNEQFF.

The chain links TRBV7-9 to TRBJ1-1; D uncertain. CDR3 length: 14 amino acids. From germline, CDR1 is SEHNR and CDR2 FQNEAQ (reference sequence). The V end lost 5 bases, the J end lost 4 bases, and 14 bases lay between the germline ends. The CDR3 DNA reads as TGTGCCAGCAGCCACGGACTTCCTCTCACTGAAGCTTTCTTT. This encodes CASSHGLPLTEAFF.

The chain has TRBV4-3 and TRBJ1-1; 9 bases map to TRBD1. There are 15 residues in the CDR3. Germline-derived CDR1 and CDR2 are LGHNA and YSLEER. J gave up 3 bases and V 5 bases, and 7 bases lay outside the gene matches. CDR3: CASSAWTGEDTEAFF. The CDR3 DNA sequence: TGCGCCAGCAGCGCTTGGACAGGGGAGGACACTGAAGCTTTCTTT.

This chain joins TRBV28 and TRBJ2-7; D remains unclear. V shed 5 bases and J shed 6 bases, with 11 bases lying between them. Germline V gene data show CDR1 as MDHEN and CDR2 as SYDVKM. The CDR3 covers 12 residues. CDR3 region: CASSLYFGEQYF. The CDR3 bases are TGTGCCAGCAGTCTTTATTTTGGCGAGCAGTACTTC.

The sample holds many counts of this clonotype. V and J are TRBV28 and TRBJ2-1, with TRBD1 matching 7 bases. Unmatched junction bases numbered 9, after V lost 4 bases and J lost 9 bases. Germline V gene data show CDR1 as MDHEN and CDR2 as SYDVKM. The CDR3 consists of 14 residues. CDR3: CASSSPRTGGEQFF. The DNA of the CDR3 is TGTGCCAGCAGTTCCCCGCGGACAGGCGGTGAGCAGTTCTTC.

This sequence joins TRBV7-9 and TRBJ1-5; possible D gene TRBD1, 6 bases. The CDR3 is made up of 15 amino acids. Trimming shortened V by 1 base and J by 7 bases, and 14 bases separated the two germline ends. Germline assignment: CDR1 SEHNR and CDR2 FQNEAQ (reference sequence). The CDR3 DNA follows: TGTGCCAGCAGCTTAGGGGGGCAGGGACAACAGCCCCAGCATTTT. It codes for CASSLGGQGQQPQHF.

This rearrangement joins TRBV29-1 to TRBJ2-3; TRBD2 agrees at 13 bases. V lost 4 bases, J lost 4 bases, and 8 bases stayed unmatched. This CDR3 has 16 residues. Germline-derived CDR1 and CDR2 are SQVTM and ANQGSEA. The CDR3 bases are TGCAGCGTTGCAGCAACTAGCGGGAGGGCCTCAGATACGCAGTATTTT. Its protein product is CSVAATSGRASDTQYF.

The table lists this clonotype with many counts. The chain couples TRBV2 to TRBJ2-7; TRBD2 matches at 7 bases. Per germline, CDR1 SNHLY and CDR2 FYNNEI. J was trimmed by 3 bases and V by 0 bases; bases with no gene match: 8. The CDR3 totals 16 residues. DNA of the CDR3: TGTGCCAGCAGTGAAGCGCGGGCTAGCGGACACTACGAGCAGTACTTC. Amino acid sequence: CASSEARASGHYEQYF.

This clonotype was counted at least ten times. The chain links TRBV20-1 to TRBJ2-7; TRBD1 agrees at 11 bases. Germline values: CDR1 DFQATT, CDR2 SNEGSKA (reference sequence). The CDR3 runs 13 residues. J was trimmed by 7 bases and V by 3 bases; bases with no gene match: 5. The CDR3 protein is CSARDRGLREQYF. The DNA for the CDR3 is TGCAGTGCTAGGGACAGGGGGCTACGAGAGCAGTACTTC.

V usage is TRBV20-1 and J usage is TRBJ2-1, with 11 positions matching TRBD1. The CDR3 loop spans 16 amino acids. V shed 2 bases and J 6 bases; nucleotides not matched to a gene: 9. The V gene's germline CDR1 is DFQATT and CDR2 SNEGSKA (reference sequence). CDR3 amino acids: CSARIGQGAPTNEQFF. DNA for the CDR3: TGCAGTGCTAGAATAGGACAGGGGGCGCCTACCAATGAGCAGTTCTTC.

The chain joins TRBV20-1 to TRBJ2-7; D unclear. The germline gives CDR1 DFQATT, CDR2 SNEGSKA (reference sequence). CDR3 length equals 13 residues. The V gene lost 0 bases and the J gene lost 2 bases, with 8 bases spanning the gap. The CDR3 coding sequence is TGCAGTGCTAGAGAACCGGTCGCCTACGAGCAGTACTTC. It codes for CSAREPVAYEQYF.

V and J are TRBV11-2 and TRBJ1-3; D remains ambiguous. Germline CDR1 is SGHAT and CDR2 is FQNNGV. The germline V and J ends were trimmed by 1 base and 3 bases, with 4 bases remaining between them. CDR3 length: 13 residues. The CDR3 protein is CASSLGFGNTIYF. Written as DNA, the CDR3 is TGTGCCAGCAGCTTAGGATTTGGAAACACCATATATTTT.

This chain uses TRBV6-1 with TRBJ1-3, with no clear D. V lost 6 bases and J 0 bases, leaving 12 bases between the germline ends. The CDR3 loop spans 15 amino acids. Germline assignment: CDR1 MNHNS and CDR2 SASEGT. CDR3 bases: TGTGCCAGCAGACTCGGTGGAAACTCTGGAAACACCATATATTTT. As protein: CASRLGGNSGNTIYF.

Many counts were recorded for this clonotype. The J gene is TRBJ1-1, the V gene TRBV27; possible D gene TRBD1, 5 bases. The germline V and J ends were trimmed by 3 bases and 1 base, with 12 bases remaining between them. CDR3 length: 15 amino acids. Germline CDR1 and CDR2: MNHEY and SMNVEV (reference sequence). The CDR3 nucleotides read TGTGCCAGCAGTTTGAGTCCGGGACCGAACACTGAAGCTTTCTTT. This codes for CASSLSPGPNTEAFF.

This chain connects TRBV27 to TRBJ2-1, with 9 nucleotides matching TRBD2. The CDR3 is 16 amino acids. Germline values: CDR1 MNHEY, CDR2 SMNVEV (reference sequence). Unmatched junction bases numbered 8, after V lost 0 bases and J lost 8 bases. CDR3 sequence (DNA): TGTGCCAGCAGTTTATCGAGCGCGGGAGGGCTGGATGAGCAGTTCTTC. Protein: CASSLSSAGGLDEQFF.

There are a few counts of this clonotype. The chain has TRBV3-1 and TRBJ2-2, with D unclear. Trimming removed 5 bases from V and 1 base from J, with 17 bases in between. The CDR3 covers 17 residues. Germline CDR1 LGHDT, CDR2 YNNKEL (reference sequence). CDR3 sequence: CASSIERIPLNTGELFF. CDR3 sequence (DNA): TGTGCCAGCAGCATAGAAAGGATCCCATTGAACACCGGGGAGCTGTTTTTT.

This clonotype was seen at least ten times. This chain connects TRBV20-1 to TRBJ1-4; D might be TRBD1 (5 bases). V was trimmed by 1 base and J by 0 bases, leaving 6 bases between them. The CDR3 length is 14 residues. From germline, CDR1 is DFQATT and CDR2 SNEGSKA (reference sequence). CDR3 loop: CSARVRATNEKLFF. CDR3 bases: TGCAGTGCTAGAGTCAGGGCAACTAATGAAAAACTGTTTTTT.

In this sample, this clonotype turned up many times. This chain joins TRBV11-2 and TRBJ2-1, with 14 bases identical to TRBD2. This CDR3 contains 14 residues. Germline assignment: CDR1 SGHAT and CDR2 FQNNGV. V was pared by 5 bases and J by 9 bases, with 3 bases of the junction left unmatched. The CDR3 coding sequence is TGTGCCAGCAGCGTGGGACTAGCGGGAGCTGAGCAGTTCTTC. It encodes CASSVGLAGAEQFF.

This clonotype was seen only a few times. J is TRBJ2-1 and V is TRBV11-2, with 11 bases lining up with TRBD2. The CDR3 has 16 residues. Trimming took 3 bases from V and 6 from J; bases not matched to a gene: 7. Germline CDR1 reads SGHAT; CDR2 reads FQNNGV. For the CDR3, the DNA is TGTGCCAGCAGCTTGGACCTAGCGGGAGGTCCCAATGAGCAGTTCTTC. Translated, it gives CASSLDLAGGPNEQFF.

At least ten counts were recorded for this clonotype. The chain is built from TRBV2 and TRBJ1-2; D is perhaps TRBD1 (5 bases). V was cut by 6 bases and J by 5 bases, with 19 bases left in between. This CDR3 comprises 15 residues. CDR1 SNHLY and CDR2 FYNNEI come from the germline V gene. This CDR3 is CASRQEIGALYGYTF. The CDR3 DNA sequence: TGTGCCAGCAGACAAGAGATAGGGGCGTTATATGGCTACACCTTC.